A single sample is the source of the 25 T cell receptor beta chains below, sequenced in a study of OX40 agonist ivuxolimab in advanced cancers. TCRdb's copy holds only in-frame clones and misses some; the assay was immunoSEQ multiplex PCR. The sample holds roughly 50,000 clones; just over 90% are singletons and the top ten take around an eighth. This sample comprised CD4+ or CD8+ T cells sorted from blood, obtained in a trial of the OX40 agonist ivuxolimab. Source of these receptors: an adult with an advanced solid tumor such as melanoma, head and neck, liver or kidney cancer.

The rearrangement links TRBV27 to TRBJ1-5, with D maybe TRBD1 (5 bases). The CDR3 length is 15 residues. Trimming stripped 1 base from V and 0 bases from J, with 7 bases between. Per germline, CDR1 MNHEY and CDR2 SMNVEV (reference sequence). Written as DNA, the CDR3 is TGTGCCAGCAGTTTATGGGGGAATAGCAATCAGCCCCAGCATTTT. Residues: CASSLWGNSNQPQHF.

This clone was detected once. The J gene is TRBJ2-3, the V gene TRBV28; 9 bases align to TRBD2. V was pared by 11 bases and J by 1 base, with 4 bases of the junction left unmatched. This CDR3 is 13 amino acids long. CDR1 MDHEN and CDR2 SYDVKM come from the germline V gene. The CDR3 DNA is TGTGCCGTGGCGGGAGGGGGCACAGATACGCAGTATTTT. It codes for CAVAGGGTDTQYF.

CDR3 in DNA: TGCGCCAGCAGCCGGGGGGTCCTGTTCTCCCCCTCCTACAATGAGCAGTTCTTC. Translating it yields CASSRGVLFSPSYNEQFF. V is TRBV4-1 and J is TRBJ2-1; possibly TRBD2 for D (6 bases). Germline V CDR1 and CDR2: MGHRA, YSYEKL. CDR3 length: 18 residues. Trimming left V 4 bases short and J 0 bases short, with 19 bases between.

The rearrangement links TRBV5-4 to TRBJ2-1, with D possibly TRBD2 on 6 matching bases. Trimming took off 5 bases at V and 6 bases at J, with 18 bases between the two ends. CDR1 is SGHNT, CDR2 YYREEE, per germline (reference sequence). The CDR3 contains 15 residues. CDR3 coding DNA: TGTGCCAGCAGAAAGGGTACTGACGGGAGCAATGAGCAGTTCTTC. Protein sequence: CASRKGTDGSNEQFF.

The rearrangement uses TRBV28 and TRBJ2-2; the D is unclear. This CDR3 is built from 13 residues. From germline, CDR1 is MDHEN and CDR2 SYDVKM. V was clipped by 2 bases and J by 6 bases, with 7 bases between them. The CDR3 protein is CASSLIGSGELFF. Written as DNA, the CDR3 is TGTGCCAGCAGTTTAATTGGGTCCGGGGAGCTGTTTTTT.

In this sample, this clone turned up a few times. The chain employs TRBV5-1 and TRBJ2-3; D tentatively fits TRBD1 or TRBD2 (5 bases each). Trimming removed 3 bases at V and 0 bases at J, with 14 bases between. Germline V lookup: CDR1 SGHRS, CDR2 YFSETQ. This CDR3 region has 16 residues. The DNA of the CDR3 is TGCGCCAGCAGCTCCCGGCAGGGCGGGAGCACAGATACGCAGTATTTT. It is translated as CASSSRQGGSTDTQYF. Full variable domain (outside the CDR3, taken from reference TRBV5-1 and TRBJ2-3): KAGVTQTPRYLIKTRGQQVTLSCSPISGHRSVSWYQQTPGQGLQFLFEYFSETQRNKGNFPGRFSGRQFSNSRSEMNVSTLELGDSALYLCASSSRQGGSTDTQYFGPGTRLTVL.

This clone was detected once. V usage is TRBV5-1 and J usage is TRBJ2-3; tentative D call: TRBD2 (5 bases). With 7 bases removed from V and 0 bases from J, the gap between germline ends came to 9 bases. The CDR3 is made up of 13 amino acids. Germline CDR1 SGHRS, CDR2 YFSETQ. Here the CDR3 reads CASRSGSTDTQYF. The CDR3 nucleotides read TGCGCCAGCCGAAGCGGTAGCACAGATACGCAGTATTTT.

This chain uses TRBV11-3 with TRBJ2-7; 8 positions agree with TRBD2. Germline assignment: CDR1 SGHNT and CDR2 YENEEA. V lost 2 bases to trimming and J lost 3 bases; unmatched junction nucleotides: 6. The CDR3 length is 15 residues. In DNA form, the CDR3 reads TGTGCCAGCAGCTTAACAGCGGGGGCTAACTACGAGCAGTACTTC. As protein: CASSLTAGANYEQYF. Full variable domain (remainder filled in from reference TRBV11-3 and TRBJ2-7): EAGVVQSPRYKIIEKKQPVAFWCNPISGHNTLYWYLQNLGQGPELLIRYENEEAVDDSQLPKDRFSAERLKGVDSTLKIQPAELGDSAVYLCASSLTAGANYEQYFGPGTRLTVT.

The chain carries TRBV6-1 and TRBJ1-4, with D perhaps TRBD1 (6 bases). CDR3 length equals 13 residues. Germline loops: CDR1 MNHNS, CDR2 SASEGT. V lost 4 bases, J lost 8 bases, and 11 bases lay in between. CDR3 sequence (DNA): TGTGCCAGCAGTGCTCAGGGGAGGGAAAAACTGTTTTTT. It encodes CASSAQGREKLFF.

The V and J genes are TRBV21-1 and TRBJ1-3; TRBD1, the table's D call, lacks a check against the DNA. TRBV21-1 is assigned pseudogene status. The CDR3 totals 13 residues. The CDR3 region is CATRDRVVNTIYF. CDR3 DNA: TGTGCCACCCGGGACAGGGTTGTAAACACCATATATTTT.

The V call is TRBV2, the J call TRBJ1-1, with 8 bases lining up with TRBD1. The CDR3 is 14 amino acids. Trimming at V came to 2 bases and at J to 7 bases, leaving 6 bases not matched to a gene. Per germline, CDR1 SNHLY and CDR2 FYNNEI. The CDR3 region is CASSEHRGVDEAFF. CDR3 nucleotides: TGTGCCAGCAGTGAACACAGGGGGGTTGATGAAGCTTTCTTT.

The rearrangement joins TRBV5-1 to TRBJ1-2, with 7 nucleotides matching TRBD1. Trimming cost V 0 bases and J 5 bases; bases outside gene matches: 1. This CDR3 has 13 amino acids. Germline V CDR1 and CDR2: SGHRS, YFSETQ. CDR3 sequence: CASSLEGQYGYTF. The CDR3 DNA is TGCGCCAGCAGCTTGGAGGGACAGTATGGCTACACCTTC.

The J gene is TRBJ1-5, the V gene TRBV5-5; 12 bases match TRBD1. The V and J ends lost 4 bases and 2 bases, in that order; junction bases with no gene match: 7. Germline CDR1 SGHKS, CDR2 YYEKEE (reference sequence). There are 17 residues in the CDR3. The CDR3 sequence is CASSKGTGGAGNQPQHF. CDR3 bases: TGTGCCAGCAGCAAAGGGACAGGGGGCGCCGGCAATCAGCCCCAGCATTTT.

V usage is TRBV7-2 and J usage is TRBJ1-3; possibly TRBD1 for D (6 bases). The CDR3 sequence is 13 residues long. Trimming pared 2 bases from V and 8 bases from J, leaving 10 bases between. The V gene's germline CDR1 is SGHTA and CDR2 FQGNSA. In nucleotides, the CDR3 is TGTGCCAGCAGCTTATTCAGGGGAGACACCATATATTTT. Translation: CASSLFRGDTIYF.

The chain couples TRBV6-1 to TRBJ2-7, with no clear D. The ends were cut back, 0 bases at V and 3 bases at J, with 9 bases in the middle. The CDR3 loop spans 14 amino acids. The germline CDR1 and CDR2 sequences are MNHNS and SASEGT. The CDR3: CASSEAGRDYEQYF. The CDR3 nucleotides are TGTGCCAGCAGTGAAGCGGGTCGAGACTACGAGCAGTACTTC.

This sequence joins TRBV13 and TRBJ2-1; D remains ambiguous. Looked up from germline, CDR1 is PRHDT and CDR2 is FYEKMQ (reference sequence). V was clipped by 5 bases and J by 7 bases, with 9 bases between them. The CDR3 totals 12 residues. The CDR3 loop reads CASSLHENEQFF. The DNA for the CDR3 is TGTGCCAGCAGCCTCCATGAGAATGAGCAGTTCTTC.

The chain combines TRBV5-8 with TRBJ2-7; 7 bases align to TRBD1. This CDR3 has 15 residues. Trimming cost V 0 bases and J 3 bases; bases outside gene matches: 6. Germline assignment: CDR1 SGHTS and CDR2 YDEGEE. The DNA of the CDR3 is TGTGCCAGCAGCTTGGGGGACAGACTAATCTACGAGCAGTACTTC. This encodes CASSLGDRLIYEQYF.

The rearrangement uses TRBV11-2 and TRBJ2-2; 9 bases map to TRBD1. The CDR3 has 17 residues. Trimming took 1 base from V and 0 from J; bases not matched to a gene: 3. Germline V gives CDR1 SGHAT, CDR2 FQNNGV. The CDR3 loop is CASSLGGTGTNTGELFF. The CDR3 DNA reads TGTGCCAGCAGCTTAGGGGGGACAGGGACGAACACCGGGGAGCTGTTTTTT.

J is TRBJ2-1 and V is TRBV5-8; TRBD2 matches 11 bases. This CDR3 is 15 amino acids long. V was clipped by 1 base and J by 9 bases; unmatched bases: 6. Per germline, CDR1 SGHTS and CDR2 YDEGEE. The CDR3 DNA reads TGTGCCAGCAGCTTGCTTGCCCTAGCGGGAGGTGAGCAGTTCTTC. It codes for CASSLLALAGGEQFF.

CDR3 in amino acids: CASSPRTSGTYNEQFF. CDR3 nucleotides: TGCGCCAGCAGCCCACGGACTAGCGGGACCTACAATGAGCAGTTCTTC. J is TRBJ2-1 and V is TRBV5-1, with 12 bases matching TRBD2. The length of the CDR3 is 16 residues. In germline, CDR1 is SGHRS, CDR2 YFSETQ. The J segment lost 2 bases and the V segment lost 4 bases, leaving 4 bases of the junction unmatched.

The V gene is TRBV11-2, the J gene TRBJ2-1; D call uncertain. Between the trimmed V and J ends, which lost 2 bases and 0 bases, there was a span of 5 bases. From germline, CDR1 is SGHAT and CDR2 FQNNGV. This CDR3 contains 14 residues. The CDR3 loop is CASSLSRSYNEQFF. CDR3 bases: TGTGCCAGCAGCTTATCCCGCTCCTACAATGAGCAGTTCTTC.

The chain couples TRBV5-6 to TRBJ2-7; 8 positions agree with TRBD2. The trim removed 2 bases at V and 4 bases at J, leaving 5 bases unmatched. This CDR3 spans 14 amino acids. Germline V gives CDR1 SGHDT, CDR2 YYEEEE. The CDR3 region is CASSFLTSVYEQYF. CDR3 nucleotides: TGTGCCAGCAGCTTTTTGACTAGCGTGTACGAGCAGTACTTC. Full variable domain (rest looked up from reference TRBV5-6 and TRBJ2-7): DAGVTQSPTHLIKTRGQQVTLRCSPKSGHDTVSWYQQALGQGPQFIFQYYEEEERQRGNFPDRFSGHQFPNYSSELNVNALLLGDSALYLCASSFLTSVYEQYFGPGTRLTVT.

With regard to this clone: The germline gene is not matched at one end of the junction; a read error may be the cause. J is TRBJ2-7 and V is TRBV6-6; no reliable D call. This CDR3 has 9 amino acids. From germline, CDR1 is MNHNY and CDR2 SVGAGI (reference sequence). The CDR3 here is CASSYEQYF. For the CDR3, the DNA is TGTGCCAGTAGTTACGAGCAGTACTTC.

This chain links TRBV5-1 with TRBJ2-5; tentatively, D is TRBD1 or TRBD2 (6 bases each). Germline-derived CDR1 and CDR2 are SGHRS and YFSETQ. V was trimmed by 4 bases and J by 1 base, leaving 11 bases between them. This CDR3 is 14 amino acids long. CDR3 in amino acids: CASSRRGLQETQYF. As DNA, the CDR3 is TGCGCCAGCAGCCGCAGGGGACTCCAAGAGACCCAGTACTTC. The full variable domain, in which reference TRBV5-1 and TRBJ2-5 provide the parts outside the CDR3, is KAGVTQTPRYLIKTRGQQVTLSCSPISGHRSVSWYQQTPGQGLQFLFEYFSETQRNKGNFPGRFSGRQFSNSRSEMNVSTLELGDSALYLCASSRRGLQETQYFGPGTRLLVL.

V is TRBV29-1 and J is TRBJ2-1; 7 positions match TRBD2. Germline CDR1 and CDR2: SQVTM and ANQGSEA. The junction had 9 bases not matched to a gene; V was cut back by 5 bases and J by 5 bases. The CDR3 covers 14 residues. Here the CDR3 reads CSVLGLDQNNEQFF. The CDR3 region has the DNA TGCAGCGTTCTCGGACTAGATCAGAACAATGAGCAGTTCTTC.